One sample yielded the 5 T cell receptor beta chains listed below, sequenced in a study of cytomegalovirus exposure and HLA in healthy donors. PCR was performed using 60 Vbeta and 13 Jbeta primers. Clones were sequenced by immunoSEQ multiplex PCR, and TCRdb holds only the in-frame ones, with some missing. The sample lists around 100,000 clones, 80% to 90% occurring once. The sequenced sample consisted of PBMCs. Every receptor here comes from a man aged 25 to 45 in good health and CMV-seropositive.

This chain links TRBV27 with TRBJ2-5; tentative D call: TRBD2 (5 bases). The tail of the sequence fits TRBJ2-7 better, so the J call may be wrong. The CDR3 has 13 residues. Germline CDR1 MNHEY, CDR2 SMNVEV (reference sequence). CDR3 residues: CASSFSVSYEQYF. CDR3 in DNA: TGTGCCAGCAGTTTTAGCGTAAGCTACGAGCAGTACTTC.

The chain joins TRBV13 to TRBJ2-3, with 10 bases fitting TRBD2. V lost 4 bases and J lost 3; bases outside the gene matches: 10. Germline CDR1 and CDR2: PRHDT and FYEKMQ (reference sequence). The CDR3 runs 17 residues. CDR3 nucleotide sequence: TGTGCCAGCAGCTCCTATATACTAGCGGGACGGACAGATACGCAGTATTTT. It encodes CASSSYILAGRTDTQYF. The complete variable domain, with remaining parts taken from reference TRBV13 and TRBJ2-3, reads AAGVIQSPRHLIKEKRETATLKCYPIPRHDTVYWYQQGPGQDPQFLISFYEKMQSDKGSIPDRFSAQQFSDYHSELNMSSLELGDSALYFCASSSYILAGRTDTQYFGPGTRLTVL.

J is TRBJ1-1 and V is TRBV30; 7 nucleotides align to TRBD1. Germline CDR1 is GTSNPN and CDR2 is SVGIG (reference sequence). This CDR3 contains 15 residues. V lost 3 bases and J lost 3; bases outside the gene matches: 10. The CDR3 nucleotides read TGTGCCTGGAGCGAAGGCAGGGGGGCGGACACTGAAGCTTTCTTT. Its translation is CAWSEGRGADTEAFF.

This chain uses TRBV5-1 with TRBJ2-3, with D maybe TRBD1 (6 bases). The CDR3 is 14 residues long. Per germline, CDR1 SGHRS and CDR2 YFSETQ. V gave up 4 bases and J gave up 0 bases, with 9 bases separating them. The CDR3 here is CASSPGQSTDTQYF. Written as DNA, the CDR3 is TGCGCCAGCAGCCCTGGACAGAGCACAGATACGCAGTATTTT.

This chain uses TRBV4-3 with TRBJ1-5; D gene uncertain. V was trimmed by 0 bases and J by 0 bases, leaving 6 bases between them. The CDR3 runs to 15 residues. Germline V gene lookup returns CDR1 LGHNA and CDR2 YSLEER. In nucleotides, the CDR3 is TGCGCCAGCAGCCAAGATCAGAATAGCAATCAGCCCCAGCATTTT. Translating gives CASSQDQNSNQPQHF.